Presented here are 14 T cell receptor beta chains from one specimen sequenced in a study of blood T cell repertoires in COVID-19. Some clones are missing from TCRdb's copy, which holds only in-frame ones; the method was immunoSEQ multiplex PCR. The sample records about 180,000 clones, 80% to 90% being singletons. Sequences were obtained from peripheral blood. The origin of the receptors is a woman of 80 years or more with COVID-19, enrolled during active disease.

Notes on this clone: Distinct nucleotide sequences in the sample also encode this CDR3. The V call is TRBV5-1, the J call TRBJ2-5, with 10 bases identical to TRBD1. The CDR3 consists of 15 residues. Germline assignment: CDR1 SGHRS and CDR2 YFSETQ. Trimming took 5 bases from V and 4 from J; bases not matched to a gene: 8. CDR3 protein: CASSRTGGFLETQYF. Here the CDR3 DNA reads TGCGCCAGCAGTAGGACAGGGGGTTTTCTAGAGACCCAGTACTTC.

The genes are TRBV5-4 and TRBJ1-2, with 7 positions matching TRBD1. The J segment lost 10 bases and the V segment lost 0 bases, leaving 9 bases of the junction unmatched. The germline gives CDR1 SGHNT, CDR2 YYREEE (reference sequence). CDR3 size: 14 residues. The CDR3 sequence is CASSLATGRSNYTF. CDR3 DNA: TGTGCCAGCAGCTTGGCGACAGGGCGGAGCAACTACACCTTC.

V gene TRBV18 combines with J gene TRBJ2-1; 14 bases map to TRBD2. This CDR3 is built from 17 residues. Trimming cost V 0 bases and J 2 bases; bases outside gene matches: 0. Looked up from germline, CDR1 is KGHSH and CDR2 is LQKENI. This CDR3 is CASSPPGLAGAYNEQFF. CDR3 nucleotide sequence: TGTGCCAGCTCACCACCGGGACTAGCGGGGGCCTACAATGAGCAGTTCTTC.

The genes are TRBV27 and TRBJ2-1; D gene ambiguous. The CDR3 sequence is 13 residues long. Trimming shortened V by 5 bases and J by 4 bases, and 9 bases separated the two germline ends. CDR1 is MNHEY and CDR2 is SMNVEV in the germline V gene (reference sequence). The CDR3 DNA follows: TGTGCCAGCAGTCCCTACCCTTACAATGAGCAGTTCTTC. Protein product: CASSPYPYNEQFF.

The chain recombines TRBV6-1 with TRBJ1-5; D not resolved. The germline V and J ends were trimmed by 2 bases and 5 bases, with 16 bases remaining between them. CDR1 and CDR2 from the germline V gene are MNHNS and SASEGT. The CDR3 is 16 amino acids. CDR3 DNA sequence: TGTGCCAGCAGTGAATCCTCGACTTACCTTTATCAGCCCCAGCATTTT. Translation: CASSESSTYLYQPQHF.

The chain couples TRBV10-3 to TRBJ2-3, with 10 bases lining up with TRBD2. Trimming at V came to 6 bases and at J to 2 bases, leaving 5 bases not matched to a gene. Germline CDR1 and CDR2: ENHRY and SYGVKD. The CDR3 runs 15 residues. DNA for the CDR3: TGTGCCATCAGGGGAGCGGGGGGGCCCACAGATACGCAGTATTTT. As protein: CAIRGAGGPTDTQYF.

There are many counts of this clone. The genes are TRBV4-1 and TRBJ2-7, with a weak D call TRBD2 (6 bases). Trimming removed 1 base from V and 5 bases from J, with 9 bases in between. CDR1 is MGHRA and CDR2 is YSYEKL in the germline V gene. There are 13 residues in the CDR3. The CDR3 sequence: CASSQVPGDEQYF. Written as DNA, the CDR3 is TGCGCCAGCAGCCAAGTTCCGGGGGACGAGCAGTACTTC.

The V call is TRBV28, the J call TRBJ1-5, with 9 bases aligning to TRBD1. This CDR3 spans 15 amino acids. CDR1 is MDHEN, CDR2 SYDVKM, per germline. The trim removed 3 bases at V and 4 bases at J, leaving 4 bases unmatched. This chain's CDR3 is CASSLMGQGNQPQHF. In DNA form, the CDR3 reads TGTGCCAGCAGTTTGATGGGACAGGGAAATCAGCCCCAGCATTTT. Using reference TRBV28 and TRBJ1-5 for the parts outside the CDR3, the full variable domain is DVKVTQSSRYLVKRTGEKVFLECVQDMDHENMFWYRQDPGLGLRLIYFSYDVKMKEKGDIPEGYSVSREKKERFSLILESASTNQTSMYLCASSLMGQGNQPQHFGDGTRLSIL.

This clone has a single count. This sequence joins TRBV29-1 and TRBJ2-4; 8 bases line up with TRBD1. This CDR3 comprises 13 residues. The germline CDR1 and CDR2 sequences are SQVTM and ANQGSEA. V shed 6 bases, J shed 1 base, and the junction held 2 bases outside the gene matches. CDR3 residues: CSVRQGAKNIQYF. Written as DNA, the CDR3 is TGCAGCGTAAGACAGGGGGCCAAAAACATTCAGTACTTC.

This clone appeared a single time. The chain joins TRBV19 to TRBJ2-6, with D possibly being TRBD2 (7 bases). This CDR3 spans 19 amino acids. Trimming stripped 6 bases from V and 0 bases from J, with 21 bases between. Germline V gene data show CDR1 as LNHDA and CDR2 as SQIVND (reference sequence). The CDR3 loop reads CASSRAGTTGRSGANVLTF. The CDR3 DNA reads as TGTGCCAGTAGCCGAGCGGGGACTACAGGGCGCTCTGGGGCCAACGTCCTGACTTTC.

The J gene is TRBJ1-4, the V gene TRBV30; D not certain. There are 10 residues in the CDR3. CDR1 is GTSNPN and CDR2 is SVGIG in the germline V gene (reference sequence). V was shortened by 3 bases and J by 7 bases, with 3 bases between the two germline ends. The CDR3 region is CAWSGEKLFF. The CDR3 nucleotides read TGTGCCTGGAGCGGTGAAAAACTGTTTTTT.

The genes are TRBV7-9 and TRBJ1-1, with D perhaps matching TRBD1 (5 bases). In germline, CDR1 is SEHNR, CDR2 FQNEAQ (reference sequence). The CDR3 consists of 16 residues. Trimming removed 5 bases from V and 2 bases from J, with 18 bases in between. The CDR3 loop is CASSPRRGLLNTEAFF. For the CDR3, the DNA is TGTGCCAGCAGCCCTCGTAGGGGACTTTTAAACACTGAAGCTTTCTTT.

This chain uses TRBV3-1 (or the pseudogene TRBV3-2) with TRBJ1-6; a possible D gene is TRBD1 (5 bases). This CDR3 has 12 amino acids. CDR1 LGHDT and CDR2 YNNKEL come from the germline V gene (reference sequence). The V gene lost 7 bases and the J gene lost 7 bases, with 8 bases spanning the gap. For the CDR3, the DNA is TGTGCCAGCAACGGGGGGAATTCACCCCTCCACTTT. Protein sequence: CASNGGNSPLHF.

The chain joins TRBV14 to TRBJ2-2; TRBD1 might be the D (6 bases). This CDR3 contains 13 residues. CDR1 is SGHDN and CDR2 is FVKESK in the germline V gene. V dropped 2 bases and J dropped 5 bases, with 6 bases sitting between them. DNA of the CDR3: TGTGCCAGCAGCCAAACAGGGACCGGGGAGCTGTTTTTT. The encoded protein is CASSQTGTGELFF.